The 2 T cell receptor beta chains presented below share a single source sample, sequenced in a study of CD8+ T cells in alopecia areata. Extracted RNA was reverse transcribed, and the resulting cDNA served as sequencing template. Assay used: immunoSEQ multiplex PCR; TCRdb lists only in-frame clones, some missing. This sample carries roughly 200,000 clones, roughly 50% of them seen once, and the ten largest clones take 10% to 15%. Noted treatment: oral pan-JAK inhibitor, 5-10 mg twice daily. Sequenced material: CD8+ T cells sorted from blood, taken at week 24, from a patient treated with tofacitinib. These receptors originate from a human donor with alopecia areata.

This clone was found a few times. This chain links TRBV27 with TRBJ1-1, with 9 bases that match TRBD1. The CDR3 loop spans 13 amino acids. In germline, CDR1 is MNHEY, CDR2 SMNVEV (reference sequence). V was clipped by 10 bases and J by 3 bases; unmatched bases: 6. The CDR3: CATRQGGDTEAFF. CDR3 nucleotides: TGTGCCACCCGACAGGGGGGCGACACTGAAGCTTTCTTT.

The rearrangement links TRBV2 to TRBJ2-3; 11 nucleotides line up with TRBD2. Losses at the gene ends were 5 bases for V and 5 bases for J; bases not matched to a gene: 9. This CDR3 is 16 amino acids long. Germline V lookup: CDR1 SNHLY, CDR2 FYNNEI. DNA of the CDR3: TGTGCCAGCAGTACCCTTAGCGGGGGGGTTGAAGATACGCAGTATTTT. This encodes CASSTLSGGVEDTQYF.